What follows is one TCR beta chain and its context. In the study's own analysis: For nucleated cells, counts were estimated from reference gene primer amplification. Method: immunoSEQ multiplex PCR; TCRdb's copy keeps in-frame clones and lacks some. The DNA gave D and trimming, while V, J and clone size come from that table. Of about 130,000 clones in the sample, 70% to 90% were seen once. This specimen comes from a study of blood T cell repertoires in COVID-19. Study overall: Material from acute and convalescent COVID-19 was sourced from the United States, Italy and Spain. Sample material is recorded as cDNA or gDNA derived from T cells, B-cell-depleted T cells, or PBMCs.

With V trimmed by 2 bases and J by 7 bases, 7 bases remained unmatched. The CDR3 consists of 15 residues. From germline, CDR1 is SGHRS and CDR2 YFSETQ. This clonotype was obtained from a man aged 50-60 years with acute or convalescent COVID-19. Material for sequencing was peripheral blood. The rearrangement joins TRBV5-1 to TRBJ1-4, with 8 nucleotides matching TRBD1. Here the CDR3 reads CASSFRGQGGEKLFF. The CDR3 DNA sequence: TGCGCCAGCAGCTTTAGAGGACAGGGAGGTGAAAAACTGTTTTTT.